This T cell receptor beta chain was sequenced during a study of breast tumors, draining lymph nodes, adjacent tissues. Whole-study results and caveats: Luminal-like breast cancer showed significantly greater tumor-nontumor repertoire similarity than basal-like breast cancer did. The lymph node origin of tumor T cells was framed as consistent with a hypothesis, not demonstrated. Most tumor T cells seemingly derive from lymph node, then expand in tumor. Tumors had less TCR diversity than lymph nodes, more than nontumor tissue.

Samples came from axillary lymph nodes draining the breast cancer. This clonotype has ten or more counts. Antigen specificity is unknown. One entry per CDR3 protein, called by TCRdb with MiXCR from the multiplex PCR reads. The sample includes 200,000 to 250,000 distinct CDR3 sequences, under 40% of them seen just once. The TCR sequence derives from a female donor with breast cancer. Some clones in this sample may be carry-over from other donors' samples. Source material: axillary lymph node tissue.

CDR3 amino acids: CASRLAGGGNEQFF. The CDR3 nucleotides read TGTGCCAGTCGCCTAGCGGGGGGTGGCAATGAGCAGTTCTTC. This chain joins TRBV19 and TRBJ2-1, with 11 nucleotides matching TRBD2. Unmatched junction bases numbered 6, after V lost 8 bases and J lost 6 bases. The CDR3 sequence is 14 residues long. Germline V gives CDR1 LNHDA, CDR2 SQIVND (reference sequence). The full variable domain, with the rest looked up from reference TRBV19 and TRBJ2-1, is DGGITQSPKYLFRKEGQNVTLSCEQNLNHDAMYWYRQDPGQGLRLIYYSQIVNDFQKGDIAEGYSVSREKKESFPLTVTSAQKNPTAFYLCASRLAGGGNEQFFGPGTRLTVL.